This T cell receptor (beta chain) was recorded in a study of cytomegalovirus exposure and HLA in healthy donors. General observations from the study: Most sequenced TCRs were rare (though some public TCRs occurred in many donors). Altogether, 170 or so TCR beta chains were recorded as cytomegalovirus-associated. The classifier was said to identify cytomegalovirus status with high specificity and sensitivity.

Note on this clone: Antigen unknown.

The CDR3 contains 15 residues. The V gene end was trimmed by 6 bases and the J gene end by 4 bases; junction bases not matched to a gene: 10. Germline V lookup: CDR1 MNHEY, CDR2 SVGAGI. TCRdb's table, derived via immunoSEQ multiplex PCR, lists solely in-frame clones and lacks some. Of over 250,000 clones listed, 65% to 90% were seen once; the top ten hold roughly 1%. The rearrangement uses TRBV6-5 and TRBJ1-1; 8 positions agree with TRBD1. The TCR originated in a woman between 18 and 30 years old in good health and CMV-seronegative. Input material: PBMCs. The DNA for the CDR3 is TGTGCCAGCAGGCCAGGGGGCTTACTGGGCACTGAAGCTTTCTTT. Translated: CASRPGGLLGTEAFF.